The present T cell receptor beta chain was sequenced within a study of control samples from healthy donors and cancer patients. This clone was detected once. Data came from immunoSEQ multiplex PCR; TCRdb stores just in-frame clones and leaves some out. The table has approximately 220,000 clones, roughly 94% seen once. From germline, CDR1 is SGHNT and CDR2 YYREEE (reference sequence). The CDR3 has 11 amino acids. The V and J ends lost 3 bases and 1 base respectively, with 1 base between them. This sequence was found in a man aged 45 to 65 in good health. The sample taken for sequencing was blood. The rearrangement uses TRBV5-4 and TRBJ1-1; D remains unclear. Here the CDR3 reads CASSSNTEAFF. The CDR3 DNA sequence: TGTGCCAGCAGCTCGAACACTGAAGCTTTCTTT. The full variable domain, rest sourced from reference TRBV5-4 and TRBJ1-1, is ETGVTQSPTHLIKTRGQQVTLRCSSQSGHNTVSWYQQALGQGPQFIFQYYREEENGRGNFPPRFSGLQFPNYSSELNVNALELDDSALYLCASSSNTEAFFGQGTRLTVV.